The rows below give T cell receptor beta chains drawn from one sample of a study of CD8+CD57+ T cells in acquired aplastic anemia. In TCRdb, the reads were re-called with MiXCR into one record per CDR3 protein. The sample comprises hundreds of thousands of distinct CDR3 sequences, around three fifths of which are singletons, and 1.3% rests with the top ten. The specimen sequenced was sorted CD4+, CD8+, or CD8+CD57+ T cells (not recorded which) from PBMCs. The receptors originated from a human donor with aplastic anemia. Each CDR3 is given with its conserved first and last residue. Fields, in order: CDR3 protein, V gene.

CSALGVNDDTQYF,TRBV29-1
CASSVGTGSSPLHF,TRBV9
CSVAGTVGAYEQYF,TRBV29-1
CASSPWTYKEQYF,TRBV5-6
CASSDPGLHYGYTF,TRBV25-1
CASSFGAGGLQETQYF,TRBV12-3/TRBV12-4
CASSLDTFGVGTEAFF,TRBV7-6
CASRPGTSGGNEQFF,TRBV2
CASSLVLAGELFF,TRBV7-9
CASSFEGAYNEQYF,TRBV7-6
CAGSSVKDVWWQGGNYGYTF,TRBV7-9
CASRKGTNEKLFF,TRBV2
CATSGGTGNSPLHF,TRBV15
CASSVGEISPLHF,TRBV9
CASSYFGESYEQYF,TRBV10-3
CASSLRGPGGTEAFF,TRBV7-2
CASSPDRVTDTQYF,TRBV5-6
CASSDRRQGDTEAFF,TRBV2
CASSADRGDEKLFF,TRBV10-1
CASSSLSGGGSPLHF,TRBV7-2
CASSTQASTNEKLFF,TRBV2
CATSDTGQADTQYF,TRBV24-1
CASSPEVYSALDEQYF,TRBV7-8
CASSLQGYSYEQYF,TRBV5-8
CSARMASGKETQYF,TRBV20-1
CASSPGWLWGYNSPLHF,TRBV5-1
CASSLRISYEQYF,TRBV5-1
CASSLARGTYEQYF,TRBV7-8
CSARDYQGQGFFEQYF,TRBV20-1
CASSRSQVTEAFF,TRBV7-6
CASSVRDGGLLPYEQYF,TRBV7-3
CASSDSILGYEQYF,TRBV10-2
CASSIGAARSPLHF,TRBV19
CASTPVAPGQQETQYF,TRBV7-8
CASSYVTGMAEAFF,TRBV10-1
CASSLWAAGGREQYF,TRBV11-2
CASKGGGGAFYEQYF,TRBV2
CASSDGMTQETQYF,TRBV5-1
CSAPMASGPQEAQYF,TRBV20-1
CSVEDPGRTEAFF,TRBV29-1
CASSVPSGSNEQFF,TRBV2
CASSLVSRWGDSLEQYF,TRBV7-8
CASSQEGGTNEKLFF,TRBV4-1
CASSFLRAVDEQYF,TRBV12-3/TRBV12-4
CASSEGLAAMGTQYF,TRBV7-7
CATSRDQGGWDEQFF,TRBV15
CSAVDLGARTGGLLF,TRBV20-1
CASTAGGRGSYNEQLF,TRBV7-2
CASGQGPQPQHF,TRBV2
CASSPEGGQVGMNTEAFF,TRBV5-5
CSARNDGQVSYEQYF,TRBV20-1
CASSESGDAPYGYTF,TRBV10-2
CASSQGQVNTEAFF,TRBV3-1
CAISVGLAGGQSNYGYTF,TRBV10-3
CSAWGAGETQYF,TRBV20-1
CSVSSGGDTQYF,TRBV29-1
CSARDLEGGVYEQYF,TRBV20-1